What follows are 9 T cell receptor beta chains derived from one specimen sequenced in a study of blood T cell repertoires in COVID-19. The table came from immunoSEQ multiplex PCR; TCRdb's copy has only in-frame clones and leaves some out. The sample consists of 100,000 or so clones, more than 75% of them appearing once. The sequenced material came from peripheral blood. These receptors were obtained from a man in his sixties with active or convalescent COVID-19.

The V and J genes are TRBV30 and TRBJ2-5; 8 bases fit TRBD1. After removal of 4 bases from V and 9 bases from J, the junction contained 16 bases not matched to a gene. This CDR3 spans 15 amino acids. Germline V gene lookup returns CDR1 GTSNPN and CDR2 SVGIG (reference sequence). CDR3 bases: TGTGCCTGGATGCGGGCCAGGGGGCGGTTTGGGGCCCAGTACTTC. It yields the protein CAWMRARGRFGAQYF.

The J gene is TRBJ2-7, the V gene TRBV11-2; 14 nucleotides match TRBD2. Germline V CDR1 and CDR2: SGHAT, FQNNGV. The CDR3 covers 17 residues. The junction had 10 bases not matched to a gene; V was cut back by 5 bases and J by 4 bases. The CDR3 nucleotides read TGTGCCAGCAGCCTATGGGGACTAGCGGGAGTCGGATACGAGCAGTACTTC. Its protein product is CASSLWGLAGVGYEQYF.

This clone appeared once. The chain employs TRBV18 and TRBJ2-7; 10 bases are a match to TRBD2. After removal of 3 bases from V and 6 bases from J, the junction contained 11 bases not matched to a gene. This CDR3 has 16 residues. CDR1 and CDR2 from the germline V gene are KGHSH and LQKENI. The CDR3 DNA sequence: TGTGCCAGCTCACCCGTCGCCCTAGCGGGAGTTGGCGAGCAGTACTTC. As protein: CASSPVALAGVGEQYF.

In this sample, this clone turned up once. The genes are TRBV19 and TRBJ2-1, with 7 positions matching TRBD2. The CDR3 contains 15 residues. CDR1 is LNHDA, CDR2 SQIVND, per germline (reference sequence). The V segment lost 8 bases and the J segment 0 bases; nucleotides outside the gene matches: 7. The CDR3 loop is CASQQWGGSYNEQFF. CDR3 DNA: TGTGCCAGTCAGCAATGGGGGGGCTCCTACAATGAGCAGTTCTTC.

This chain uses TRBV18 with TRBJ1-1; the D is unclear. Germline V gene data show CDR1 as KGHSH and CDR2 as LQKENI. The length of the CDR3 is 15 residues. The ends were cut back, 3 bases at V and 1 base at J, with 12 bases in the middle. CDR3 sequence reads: CASSPIGVGNTEAFF. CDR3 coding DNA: TGTGCCAGCTCACCTATCGGGGTGGGGAACACTGAAGCTTTCTTT.

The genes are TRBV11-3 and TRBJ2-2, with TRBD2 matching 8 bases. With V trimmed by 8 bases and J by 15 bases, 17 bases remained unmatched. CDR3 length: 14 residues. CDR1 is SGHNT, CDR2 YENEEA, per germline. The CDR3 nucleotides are TGTGCCAGCGCTGGGGGCAGCGGGAGAGAGCAGGTGTTTTTT. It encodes CASAGGSGREQVFF.

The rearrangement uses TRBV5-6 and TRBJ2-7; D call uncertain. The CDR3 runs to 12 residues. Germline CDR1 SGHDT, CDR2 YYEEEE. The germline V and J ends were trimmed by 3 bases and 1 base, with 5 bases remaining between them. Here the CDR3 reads CASSSSSYEQYV. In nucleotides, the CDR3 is TGTGCCAGCAGCTCCTCTTCCTACGAGCAGTACGTC.

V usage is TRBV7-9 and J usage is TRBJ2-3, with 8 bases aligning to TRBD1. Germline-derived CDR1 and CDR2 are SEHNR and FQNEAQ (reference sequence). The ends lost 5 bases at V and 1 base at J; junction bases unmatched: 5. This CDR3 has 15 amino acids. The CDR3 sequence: CASSTTGEGTDTQYF. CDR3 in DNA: TGTGCCAGCAGCACGACAGGGGAGGGCACAGATACGCAGTATTTT.

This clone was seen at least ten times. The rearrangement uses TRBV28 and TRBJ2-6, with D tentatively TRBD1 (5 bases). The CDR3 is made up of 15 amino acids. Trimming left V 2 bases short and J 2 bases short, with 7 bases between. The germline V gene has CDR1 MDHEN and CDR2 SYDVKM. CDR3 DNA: TGTGCCAGCAGTTTACAAGGGGCTGGGGCCAACGTCCTGACTTTC. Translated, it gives CASSLQGAGANVLTF.